The clone carrying this TCR beta chain has only a few counts. Trimming removed 0 bases from V and 1 base from J, with 8 bases in between. The germline V gene has CDR1 SGHRS and CDR2 YFSETQ. There are 15 residues in the CDR3. The source of the sample is a study of blood T cell repertoires in COVID-19. Profiled with immunoSEQ multiplex PCR; TCRdb holds only in-frame clones, not every one. The sample lists approximately 340,000 clones, about 87% occurring once. The sequenced sample was peripheral blood. V and J are TRBV5-1 and TRBJ2-1, with D perhaps matching TRBD2 (5 bases). This TCR derives from a man aged 25 to 40 with COVID-19, enrolled during active disease. CDR3 coding DNA: TGCGCCAGCAGCTTGGGAGGGCAATCCTACAATGAGCAGTTCTTC. Translating it yields CASSLGGQSYNEQFF.